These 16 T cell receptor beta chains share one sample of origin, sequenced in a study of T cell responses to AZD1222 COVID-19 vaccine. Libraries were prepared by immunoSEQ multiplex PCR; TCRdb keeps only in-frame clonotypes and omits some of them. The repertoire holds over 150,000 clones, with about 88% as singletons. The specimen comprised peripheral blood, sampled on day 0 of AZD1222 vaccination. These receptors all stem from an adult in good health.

Here the CDR3 DNA reads TGTGCCAGCAGCTTAGATAGCGGGGGGGCAGATACGCAGTATTTT. As protein: CASSLDSGGADTQYF. The chain couples TRBV7-2 to TRBJ2-3; 11 bases agree with TRBD2. CDR3 length equals 15 residues. Germline V gene data show CDR1 as SGHTA and CDR2 as FQGNSA. Unmatched junction bases numbered 1, after V lost 1 base and J lost 4 bases.

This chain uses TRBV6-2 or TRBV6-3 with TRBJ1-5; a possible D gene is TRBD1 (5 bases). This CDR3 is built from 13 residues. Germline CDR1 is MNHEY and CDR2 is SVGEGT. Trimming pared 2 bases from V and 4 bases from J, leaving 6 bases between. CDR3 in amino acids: CASSYGGNQPQHF. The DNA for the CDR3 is TGTGCCAGCAGTTACGGGGGGAATCAGCCCCAGCATTTT.

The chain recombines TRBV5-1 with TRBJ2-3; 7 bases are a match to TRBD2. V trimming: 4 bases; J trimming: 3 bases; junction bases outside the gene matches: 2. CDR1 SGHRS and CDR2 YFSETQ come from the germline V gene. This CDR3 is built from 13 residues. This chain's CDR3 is CASSRGVTDTQYF. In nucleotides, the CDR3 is TGCGCCAGCAGCCGGGGGGTTACAGATACGCAGTATTTT.

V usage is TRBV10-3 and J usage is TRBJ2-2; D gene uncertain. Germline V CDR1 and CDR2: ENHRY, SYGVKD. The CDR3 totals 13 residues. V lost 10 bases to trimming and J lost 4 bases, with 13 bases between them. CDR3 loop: CATRRTSTGELFF. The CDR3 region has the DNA TGTGCCACAAGACGGACGAGCACCGGGGAGCTGTTTTTT.

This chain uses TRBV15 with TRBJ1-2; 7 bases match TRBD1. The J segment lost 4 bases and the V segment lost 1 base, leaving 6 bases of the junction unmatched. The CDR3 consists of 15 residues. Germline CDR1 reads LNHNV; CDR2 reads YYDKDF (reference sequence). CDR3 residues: CATSRGGQASYGYTF. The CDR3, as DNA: TGTGCCACCAGCAGAGGAGGACAGGCCTCCTATGGCTACACCTTC.

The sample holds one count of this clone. CDR3 protein: CASSPPRTGNTEAFF. CDR3 nucleotide sequence: TGCGCCAGCAGCCCTCCCCGCACGGGCAACACTGAAGCTTTCTTT. The V call is TRBV4-3, the J call TRBJ1-1; D not certain. Trimming removed 4 bases at V and 2 bases at J, with 14 bases between. The CDR3 consists of 15 residues. Germline loops: CDR1 LGHNA, CDR2 YSLEER.

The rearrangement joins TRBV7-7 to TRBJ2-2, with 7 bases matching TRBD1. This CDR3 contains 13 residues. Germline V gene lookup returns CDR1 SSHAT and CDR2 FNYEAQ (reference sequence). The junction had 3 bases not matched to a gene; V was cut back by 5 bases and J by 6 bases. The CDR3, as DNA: TGTGCCAGCAGCCATCAGGGGGCCGGGGAGCTGTTTTTT. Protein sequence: CASSHQGAGELFF.

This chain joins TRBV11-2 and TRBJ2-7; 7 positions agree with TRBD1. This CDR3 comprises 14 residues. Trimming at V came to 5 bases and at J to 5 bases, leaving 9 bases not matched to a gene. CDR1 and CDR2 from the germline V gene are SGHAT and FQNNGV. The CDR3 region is CASSPRDSNDEQYF. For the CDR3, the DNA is TGTGCCAGCAGCCCCCGGGACAGCAATGACGAGCAGTACTTC.

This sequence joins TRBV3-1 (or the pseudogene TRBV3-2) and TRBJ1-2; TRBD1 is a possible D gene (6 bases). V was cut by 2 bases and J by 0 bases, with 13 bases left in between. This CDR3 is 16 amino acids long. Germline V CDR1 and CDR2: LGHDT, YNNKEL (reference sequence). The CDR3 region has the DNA TGTGCCAGCAGCCAAAGTATGGACAGTTCTAACTATGGCTACACCTTC. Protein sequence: CASSQSMDSSNYGYTF.

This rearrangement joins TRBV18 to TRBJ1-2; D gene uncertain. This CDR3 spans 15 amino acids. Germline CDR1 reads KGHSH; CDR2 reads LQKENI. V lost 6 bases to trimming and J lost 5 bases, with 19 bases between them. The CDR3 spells CASSPEGQRLYGYTF. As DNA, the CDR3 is TGTGCCAGCTCCCCAGAGGGCCAGCGACTTTATGGCTACACCTTC.

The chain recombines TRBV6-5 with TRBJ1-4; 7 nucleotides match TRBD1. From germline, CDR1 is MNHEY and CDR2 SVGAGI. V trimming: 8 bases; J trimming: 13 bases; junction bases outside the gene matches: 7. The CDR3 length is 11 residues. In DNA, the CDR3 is TGTGCCAGCGGGACACAGGGGAGACTGTTTTTT. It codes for CASGTQGRLFF.

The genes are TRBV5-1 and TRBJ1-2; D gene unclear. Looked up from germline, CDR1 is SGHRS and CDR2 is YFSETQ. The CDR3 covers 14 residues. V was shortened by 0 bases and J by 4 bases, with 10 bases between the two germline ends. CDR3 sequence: CASSLAVEGYGYTF. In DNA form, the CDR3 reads TGCGCCAGCAGCTTGGCAGTTGAGGGCTATGGCTACACCTTC.

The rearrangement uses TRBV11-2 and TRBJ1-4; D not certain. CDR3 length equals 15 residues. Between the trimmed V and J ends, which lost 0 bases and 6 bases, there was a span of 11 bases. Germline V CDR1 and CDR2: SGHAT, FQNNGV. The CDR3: CASSLESRRDEKLFF. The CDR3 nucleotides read TGTGCCAGCAGCTTAGAGTCTAGAAGGGATGAAAAACTGTTTTTT.

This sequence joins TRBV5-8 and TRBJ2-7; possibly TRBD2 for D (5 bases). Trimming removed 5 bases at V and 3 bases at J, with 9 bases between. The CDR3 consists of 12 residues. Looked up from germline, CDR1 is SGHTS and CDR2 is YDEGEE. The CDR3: CASSYEGYEQYF. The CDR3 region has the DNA TGTGCCAGCAGTTACGAGGGCTACGAGCAGTACTTC.

The CDR3 DNA reads as TGTGCCAGCAGTTCGACAGGGGAACCTAATGAAAAACTGTTTTTT. This gives the protein CASSSTGEPNEKLFF. V is TRBV28 and J is TRBJ1-4; 8 nucleotides agree with TRBD1. The CDR3 spans 15 residues. From germline, CDR1 is MDHEN and CDR2 SYDVKM. V shed 4 bases and J 3 bases; nucleotides not matched to a gene: 4.

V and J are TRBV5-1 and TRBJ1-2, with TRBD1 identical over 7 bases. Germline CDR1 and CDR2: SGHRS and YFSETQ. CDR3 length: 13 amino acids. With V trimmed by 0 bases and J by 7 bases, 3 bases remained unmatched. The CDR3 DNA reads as TGCGCCAGCAGCTTGGCGACAGGGTCTGGCTACACCTTC. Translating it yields CASSLATGSGYTF.